This TCR beta chain originates from a study of T-cell memory formation after mild COVID-19. This clonotype was recorded a few times. Its antigen is unidentified. The germline V gene encodes CDR1 SGHTA and CDR2 FQGNSA. There are 14 residues in the CDR3. Trimming took 5 bases from V and 4 from J; bases not matched to a gene: 5. TCRdb reprocessed the 5' RACE reads with MiXCR, giving one entry per CDR3 protein. Among approximately 260,000 distinct CDR3 sequences, around 17% were seen once, and the ten largest hold roughly 21%. Study-level results: The study detected some responding clones in pre-infection memory, suggesting cross-reactive memory joined. Day 15 to 85 contractors were CD4/CD8 balanced; later expanders leaned CD4+.

The TCR originated in a man between 18 and 35 years old who had mild COVID-19 (a few samples of this study predate the infection). Cell type and time point are not known. The rearrangement uses TRBV7-2 and TRBJ2-3; TRBD1 aligns across 8 bases. The sequenced sample was PBMCs or a T cell subset sorted from them (not recorded which). The CDR3 is CASSQDRAADTQYF. CDR3 coding DNA: TGTGCCAGCAGCCAGGACAGGGCCGCAGATACGCAGTATTTT.